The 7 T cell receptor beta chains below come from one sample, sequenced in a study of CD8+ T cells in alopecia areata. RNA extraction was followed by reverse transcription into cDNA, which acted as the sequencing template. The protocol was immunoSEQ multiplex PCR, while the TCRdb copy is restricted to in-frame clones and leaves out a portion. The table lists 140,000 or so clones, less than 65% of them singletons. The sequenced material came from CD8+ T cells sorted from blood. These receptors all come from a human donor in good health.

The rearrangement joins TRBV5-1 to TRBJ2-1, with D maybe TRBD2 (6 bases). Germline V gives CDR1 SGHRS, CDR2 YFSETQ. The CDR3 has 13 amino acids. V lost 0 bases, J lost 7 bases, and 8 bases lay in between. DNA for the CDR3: TGCGCCAGCAGCTTGGGACGGGGGAATGAGCAGTTCTTC. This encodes CASSLGRGNEQFF.

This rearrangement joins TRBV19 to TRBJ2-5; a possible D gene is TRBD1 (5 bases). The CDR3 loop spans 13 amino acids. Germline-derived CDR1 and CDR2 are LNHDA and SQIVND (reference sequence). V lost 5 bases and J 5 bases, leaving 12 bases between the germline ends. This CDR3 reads CASSLGHPETQYF. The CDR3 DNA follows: TGTGCCAGTAGTCTAGGACATCCGGAGACCCAGTACTTC. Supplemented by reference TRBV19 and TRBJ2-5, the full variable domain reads DGGITQSPKYLFRKEGQNVTLSCEQNLNHDAMYWYRQDPGQGLRLIYYSQIVNDFQKGDIAEGYSVSREKKESFPLTVTSAQKNPTAFYLCASSLGHPETQYFGPGTRLLVL.

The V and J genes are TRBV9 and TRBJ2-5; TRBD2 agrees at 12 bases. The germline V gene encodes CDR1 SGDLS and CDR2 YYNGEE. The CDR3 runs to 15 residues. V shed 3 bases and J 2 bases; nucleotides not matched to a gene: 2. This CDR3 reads CASSEGTSGQETQYF. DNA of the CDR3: TGTGCCAGCAGCGAGGGGACTAGCGGGCAAGAGACCCAGTACTTC.

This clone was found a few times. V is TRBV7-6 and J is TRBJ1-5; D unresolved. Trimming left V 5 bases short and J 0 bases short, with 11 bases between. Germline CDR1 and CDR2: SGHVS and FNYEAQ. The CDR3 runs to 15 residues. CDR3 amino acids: CASSLTDNSNQPQHF. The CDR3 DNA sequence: TGTGCCAGCAGCCTAACAGATAATAGCAATCAGCCCCAGCATTTT.

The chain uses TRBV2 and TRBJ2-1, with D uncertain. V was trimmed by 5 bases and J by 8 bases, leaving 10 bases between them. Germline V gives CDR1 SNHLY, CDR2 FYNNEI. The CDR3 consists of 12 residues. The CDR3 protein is CASSKRVDEQFF. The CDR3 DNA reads TGTGCCAGCAGTAAAAGGGTTGATGAGCAGTTCTTC.

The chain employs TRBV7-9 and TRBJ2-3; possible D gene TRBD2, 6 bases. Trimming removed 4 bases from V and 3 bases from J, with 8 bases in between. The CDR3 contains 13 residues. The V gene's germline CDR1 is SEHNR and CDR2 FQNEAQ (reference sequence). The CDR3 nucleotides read TGTGCCAGCAGCTCCGGGACTACAGATACGCAGTATTTT. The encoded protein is CASSSGTTDTQYF.

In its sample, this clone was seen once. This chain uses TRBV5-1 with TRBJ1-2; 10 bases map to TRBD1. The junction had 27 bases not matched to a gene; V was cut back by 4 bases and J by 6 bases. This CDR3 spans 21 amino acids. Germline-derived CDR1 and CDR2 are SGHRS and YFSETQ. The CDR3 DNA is TGCGCCAGCAGCCCGGAGCTTCGAGTTAGGGACAGGGGACGGACCATAGATGGCTACACCTTC. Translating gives CASSPELRVRDRGRTIDGYTF.